The T cell receptor beta chain under discussion was sequenced for a study of shared clonotypes between healthy human individuals. Study outcomes and limitations: Clonotype sharing across donors was expected to vary with sequencing depth.

With regard to this clone: Its specificity is not known.

V shed 2 bases and J shed 5 bases, with 14 bases lying between them. Germline CDR1 and CDR2: ENHRY and SYGVKD. The CDR3 contains 15 residues. TCRdb's copy holds only in-frame clones and misses some; the assay was immunoSEQ multiplex PCR. Of fewer than 650,000 clones detected, over 60% appear once; the ten largest clones hold 10% to 15%. The J gene is TRBJ2-3, the V gene TRBV10-3; D could derive from TRBD1 or TRBD2 (5 bases each). The sample consisted of PBMCs. This clonotype originated in a middle-aged woman in good health. Some clones in this sample may be carry-over from other donors' samples. The CDR3 protein is CAISETSGTRDTQYF. Here the CDR3 DNA reads TGTGCCATCAGTGAGACCTCAGGGACCAGAGATACGCAGTATTTT.